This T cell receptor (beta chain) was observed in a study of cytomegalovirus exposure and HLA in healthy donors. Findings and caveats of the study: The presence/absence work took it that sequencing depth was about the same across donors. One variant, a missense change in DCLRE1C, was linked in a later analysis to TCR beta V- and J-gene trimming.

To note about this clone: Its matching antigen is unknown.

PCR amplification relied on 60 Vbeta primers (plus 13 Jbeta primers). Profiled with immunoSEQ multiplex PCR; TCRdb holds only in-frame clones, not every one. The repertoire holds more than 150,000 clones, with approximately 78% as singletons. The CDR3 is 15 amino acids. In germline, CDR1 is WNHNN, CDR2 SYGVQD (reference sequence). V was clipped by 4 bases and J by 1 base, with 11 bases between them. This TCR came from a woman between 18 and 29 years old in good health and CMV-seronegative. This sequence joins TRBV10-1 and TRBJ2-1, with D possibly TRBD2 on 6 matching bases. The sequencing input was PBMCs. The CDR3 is CASSVASASYNEQFF. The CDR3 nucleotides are TGCGCCAGCAGTGTAGCTAGCGCATCCTACAATGAGCAGTTCTTC.